The clone carrying this T cell receptor beta chain was counted only a few times. What it binds is not known. The ends were cut back, 6 bases at V and 0 bases at J, with 13 bases in the middle. In germline, CDR1 is SGHRS, CDR2 YFSETQ. The CDR3 contains 15 residues. In TCRdb, the 5' RACE reads were re-called with MiXCR into one record per CDR3 protein. The sample holds 350,000 to 450,000 distinct CDR3 sequences, roughly a quarter seen once. These data originate in a study of CD8 T cells in ankylosing spondylitis. Regarding the study as a whole: Those disease-linked clones were CD8+; they were also relatively rare in peripheral blood. Typical of ankylosing spondylitis blood, it appeared, was a TCR beta motif of seven to nine highly homologous variants.

This receptor was taken from a male donor with ankylosing spondylitis. Input material: blood, either unsorted or a sorted T cell fraction (not recorded which). The chain joins TRBV5-1 to TRBJ2-1; tentative D call: TRBD2 (6 bases). CDR3: CASNFGSISYNEQFF. CDR3 bases: TGCGCCAGCAATTTCGGGAGTATCTCCTACAATGAGCAGTTCTTC.